A selection of T cell receptor beta chains follows, all from one sample in a study of blood T cell repertoires in COVID-19. Profiled with immunoSEQ multiplex PCR; TCRdb holds only in-frame clones, not every one. This table has about 350,000 clones, approximately 89% appearing once. Sequencing input: peripheral blood. The receptors were sampled from a woman in her fifties or sixties with COVID-19, enrolled during active disease. Both conserved end residues are part of each CDR3. The D gene is left open where the match is weak. Expanded clones get a size class; other rows say once, few or many, or leave the size out.

D gene: .
V gene: TRBV4-2
clone size: once
J gene: TRBJ1-1
CDR3 DNA: TGTGCCAGCAGCCAAGCCCCCTGGGAGGAAGCTTTCTTT
CDR3 protein: CASSQAPWEEAFF

D gene: .
V gene: TRBV27
clone size: .
J gene: TRBJ1-1
CDR3 DNA: TGTGCCAGCAGTTTGGGAGTTGCCACTGAAGCTTTCTTT
CDR3 protein: CASSLGVATEAFF

D gene: TRBD1
V gene: TRBV5-1
clone size: once
J gene: TRBJ2-3
CDR3 DNA: TGCGCCAGCAGCTTGGGTACAGGGGCTGGAGATACGCAGTATTTT
CDR3 protein: CASSLGTGAGDTQYF

D gene: .
V gene: TRBV10-2
clone size: .
J gene: TRBJ1-2
CDR3 DNA: TGCGCCAGCAGGCAGGGCGCTCGGAACTATGGCTACACCTTC
CDR3 protein: CASRQGARNYGYTF

D gene: TRBD1
V gene: TRBV19
clone size: .
J gene: TRBJ1-2
CDR3 DNA: TGTGCCAGTAGTATGGACAGGGGTAACTATGGCTACACCTTC
CDR3 protein: CASSMDRGNYGYTF

D gene: .
V gene: TRBV4-1
clone size: .
J gene: TRBJ2-1
CDR3 DNA: TGCGCCAGCAGCCGTACAGGGATGCCCTACAATGAGCAGTTCTTC
CDR3 protein: CASSRTGMPYNEQFF

D gene: .
V gene: TRBV6-7
clone size: .
J gene: TRBJ2-4
CDR3 DNA: TGTGCCGGGGGGAAGATAGCCAAAAACATTCAGTACTTC
CDR3 protein: CAGGKIAKNIQYF

D gene: TRBD1
V gene: TRBV10-2
clone size: .
J gene: TRBJ1-1
CDR3 DNA: TGCGCCAGCAGCGCACAGGGGGTGAACACTGAAGCTTTCTTT
CDR3 protein: CASSAQGVNTEAFF

D gene: TRBD1
V gene: TRBV6-2/TRBV6-3
clone size: .
J gene: TRBJ2-2
CDR3 DNA: TGTGCCAGCAGTAATACCGGGACAGGAAAGACCGGGGAGCTGTTTTTT
CDR3 protein: CASSNTGTGKTGELFF

D gene: TRBD1
V gene: TRBV7-2
clone size: .
J gene: TRBJ1-2
CDR3 DNA: TGTGCCAGCAGCTCGGGACAGGGCAACTATGGCTACACCTTC
CDR3 protein: CASSSGQGNYGYTF

D gene: .
V gene: TRBV5-5
clone size: .
J gene: TRBJ2-3
CDR3 DNA: TGTGCCAGCAGCTTGTGGGGGGTTCTGGATACGCAGTATTTT
CDR3 protein: CASSLWGVLDTQYF

D gene: .
V gene: TRBV6-5
clone size: .
J gene: TRBJ1-6
CDR3 DNA: TGTGCCAGCCGGTATAGCTCCTATAATTCACCCCTCCACTTT
CDR3 protein: CASRYSSYNSPLHF

D gene: .
V gene: TRBV5-1
clone size: .
J gene: TRBJ1-6
CDR3 DNA: TGCGCCAGCAGCTTTCAGGGCGCCTATAATTCACCCCTCCACTTT
CDR3 protein: CASSFQGAYNSPLHF

D gene: .
V gene: TRBV18
clone size: .
J gene: TRBJ1-5
CDR3 DNA: TGTGCCAGCTCACCACAGGGACATAGCAATCAGCCCCAGCATTTT
CDR3 protein: CASSPQGHSNQPQHF

D gene: TRBD2
V gene: TRBV19
clone size: once
J gene: TRBJ2-3
CDR3 DNA: TGTGCCAGTAGCAAACGTATGGGCGGGGGGCGCACAGATACGCAGTATTTT
CDR3 protein: CASSKRMGGGRTDTQYF

D gene: .
V gene: TRBV6-5
clone size: .
J gene: TRBJ1-6
CDR3 DNA: TGTGCCAGCAGAATTGGACAGTATAATTCACCCCTCCACTTT
CDR3 protein: CASRIGQYNSPLHF